This entry lists 5 T cell receptor beta chains sequenced from one sample in a study of T cell responses to AZD1222 COVID-19 vaccine. TCRdb's table, derived via immunoSEQ multiplex PCR, lists solely in-frame clones and lacks some. The sample contains about 68,000 clones, about nine tenths of which appear only once. Sequencing used peripheral blood, obtained on day 0 of AZD1222 vaccination. These receptors were collected from an adult in good health.

The chain carries TRBV7-2 and TRBJ1-2; D is perhaps TRBD1 (6 bases). The CDR3 has 15 amino acids. From germline, CDR1 is SGHTA and CDR2 FQGNSA. The ends were cut back, 0 bases at V and 7 bases at J, with 15 bases in the middle. The CDR3 loop is CASSLALQTGGGYTF. The DNA of the CDR3 is TGTGCCAGCAGCTTAGCGCTACAGACAGGAGGTGGCTACACCTTC.

The chain couples TRBV7-2 to TRBJ2-3; 12 bases are shared with TRBD2. In germline, CDR1 is SGHTA, CDR2 FQGNSA. There are 17 residues in the CDR3. J lost 2 bases, V lost 5 bases, and 8 bases had no gene match. The DNA for the CDR3 is TGTGCCAGCAGCCATGAGACTAGCGGGAGTTTCACAGATACGCAGTATTTT. Amino acid sequence: CASSHETSGSFTDTQYF.

The chain combines TRBV5-6 with TRBJ1-4; the D is unclear. Trimming removed 1 base from V and 12 bases from J, with 10 bases in between. The CDR3 length is 12 residues. Germline CDR1 reads SGHDT; CDR2 reads YYEEEE. The CDR3 protein is CASSLFNEELFF. The CDR3 bases are TGTGCCAGCAGCTTGTTCAATGAGGAACTGTTTTTT.

The chain has TRBV28 and TRBJ1-2; a weak D match, TRBD1 (6 bases). Germline V gene lookup returns CDR1 MDHEN and CDR2 SYDVKM. Trimming removed 3 bases at V and 6 bases at J, with 14 bases between. CDR3 size: 14 residues. The CDR3 spells CASSFHREAHGYTF. For the CDR3, the DNA is TGTGCCAGCAGTTTTCACAGGGAGGCCCATGGCTACACCTTC.

Here the CDR3 reads CASHTPRRLAESTDTQYF. The CDR3 DNA reads TGTGCCAGCCATACCCCCCGTCGACTAGCGGAAAGCACAGATACGCAGTATTTT. This rearrangement joins TRBV28 to TRBJ2-3; TRBD2 aligns across 9 bases. V was clipped by 8 bases and J by 0 bases; unmatched bases: 15. Germline CDR1 is MDHEN and CDR2 is SYDVKM. The CDR3 loop spans 18 amino acids.